Each of the 13 T cell receptor beta chains below was sequenced from the same sample in a study of T cells after posttransplantation cyclophosphamide. Profiled with immunoSEQ multiplex PCR; TCRdb holds only in-frame clones, not every one. This sample comprises approximately 27,000 clones, none seen once only. Sequencing used PBMCs. Source of these receptors: a man between 45 and 60 years old in good health, CMV-negative, and a related stem cell transplant donor.

This clone was seen many times. The V and J genes are TRBV6-5 and TRBJ1-1; 8 bases are shared with TRBD1. Germline loops: CDR1 MNHEY, CDR2 SVGAGI. With 5 bases clipped from V and 0 bases from J, the junction kept 5 bases outside the gene matches. The CDR3 loop spans 15 amino acids. Here the CDR3 reads CASSTNRGMNTEAFF. The CDR3 DNA is TGTGCCAGCAGTACCAACAGGGGGATGAACACTGAAGCTTTCTTT.

The sample holds many counts of this clone. V and J are TRBV19 and TRBJ2-7, with 10 bases that match TRBD2. Germline V gene data show CDR1 as LNHDA and CDR2 as SQIVND (reference sequence). This CDR3 is 16 amino acids long. V dropped 3 bases and J dropped 3; count of bases not matched to a gene: 8. DNA of the CDR3: TGTGCCAGTAGTATTCAGCTAGCGGGAGTCCACTACGAGCAGTACTTC. Protein sequence: CASSIQLAGVHYEQYF. The full variable domain, completed using reference TRBV19 and TRBJ2-7, is DGGITQSPKYLFRKEGQNVTLSCEQNLNHDAMYWYRQDPGQGLRLIYYSQIVNDFQKGDIAEGYSVSREKKESFPLTVTSAQKNPTAFYLCASSIQLAGVHYEQYFGPGTRLTVT.

The chain recombines TRBV28 with TRBJ2-5; TRBD1 matches 11 bases. Near its end, the DNA agrees better with TRBJ2-7, so the J call may be wrong. This CDR3 has 17 amino acids. Germline assignment: CDR1 MDHEN and CDR2 SYDVKM. The CDR3 bases are TGTGCCAGCAGTCCTCCCTCGGACAGGGGGCCCTCCTACGAGCAGTACTTC. It translates to CASSPPSDRGPSYEQYF.

This clone was found many times. The chain carries TRBV25-1 and TRBJ1-2; D is undetermined. The CDR3 totals 13 residues. Germline loops: CDR1 MGHDK, CDR2 SYGVNS. The V and J ends lost 4 bases and 4 bases respectively, with 10 bases between them. Here the CDR3 reads CASSGRVGYGYTF. The CDR3 bases are TGTGCCAGCAGTGGGAGAGTCGGCTATGGCTACACCTTC.

The sample holds many counts of this clone. The chain recombines TRBV4-2 with TRBJ1-2, with D tentatively TRBD1 (6 bases). Per germline, CDR1 LGHNA and CDR2 YNFKEQ. CDR3 size: 15 residues. Trimming cost V 2 bases and J 7 bases, with 17 bases left between them. The CDR3 sequence is CASSQQFYRDIGYTF. CDR3 in DNA: TGTGCCAGCAGCCAACAATTCTACCGGGACATTGGCTACACCTTC.

This clone was observed at least ten times. Without the conserved terminal phenylalanine or tryptophan, this CDR3 likely stems from a read error. The rearrangement links TRBV4-1 to TRBJ1-6; D is undetermined. CDR3 size: 13 residues. V lost 0 bases and J 9 bases, leaving 6 bases between the germline ends. Germline V gene sequence: CDR1 MGHRA, CDR2 YSYEKL. The CDR3 loop reads CASSQEPLSPLHL. CDR3 bases: TGCGCCAGCAGCCAAGAGCCACTTTCACCCCTCCACCTT.

This clone was observed at least ten times. The V call is TRBV19, the J call TRBJ1-1; D perhaps matches TRBD1 (6 bases). The CDR3 length is 15 residues. Germline lookup yields CDR1 LNHDA and CDR2 SQIVND (reference sequence). Trimming took 3 bases from V and 5 from J, leaving 16 bases between them. The CDR3 loop is CASSIGGGQGTEAFF. The CDR3 DNA reads TGTGCCAGTAGTATCGGCGGGGGGCAGGGGACTGAAGCTTTCTTT.

This clone was seen ten or more times. This sequence joins TRBV7-3 and TRBJ2-1; D uncertain. The V end lost 4 bases, the J end lost 11 bases, and 15 bases lay between the germline ends. This CDR3 spans 13 amino acids. Germline V gives CDR1 SGHTA, CDR2 FQGTGA. The CDR3 protein is CASSSGDRQQQFF. The CDR3 nucleotides read TGTGCCAGCAGCTCCGGAGACCGCCAACAGCAGTTCTTC. Combining the CDR3 with reference TRBV7-3 and TRBJ2-1 gives the whole variable domain GAGVSQTPSNKVTEKGKYVELRCDPISGHTALYWYRQSLGQGPEFLIYFQGTGAADDSGLPNDRFFAVRPEGSVSTLKIQRTERGDSAVYLCASSSGDRQQQFFGPGTRLTVL.

This clone was observed many times. The V gene is TRBV4-1, the J gene TRBJ2-1; D unclear. V was shortened by 0 bases and J by 4 bases, with 10 bases between the two germline ends. Germline V CDR1 and CDR2: MGHRA, YSYEKL. This CDR3 is built from 15 residues. The CDR3 nucleotides read TGCGCCAGCAGCCAAGATCTGTGGGCTTACAATGAGCAGTTCTTC. It yields the protein CASSQDLWAYNEQFF.

Many counts were recorded for this clone. V is TRBV6-6 and J is TRBJ1-2; TRBD1 might be the D (5 bases). V was pared by 8 bases and J by 7 bases, with 14 bases between. The CDR3 loop spans 12 amino acids. In germline, CDR1 is MNHNY, CDR2 SVGAGI (reference sequence). CDR3 in DNA: TGTGCCAGCGGAACAGGACGCGGTGGCTACACCTTC. This sequence encodes CASGTGRGGYTF.

This clone has at least ten counts. J is TRBJ2-3 and V is TRBV10-3; 13 bases match TRBD2. The CDR3 contains 20 residues. V shed 7 bases and J 3 bases; nucleotides not matched to a gene: 19. Germline V CDR1 and CDR2: ENHRY, SYGVKD. This chain's CDR3 is CAINNRLAGGKRLGTDTQYF. The CDR3, as DNA: TGTGCCATCAACAATAGACTAGCGGGAGGTAAACGGCTTGGAACAGATACGCAGTATTTT.

This clone has a count of ten or more. The chain is built from TRBV5-1 and TRBJ1-1; D perhaps matches TRBD1 (6 bases). CDR1 and CDR2 (germline): SGHRS, YFSETQ. Deletions cut 0 bases from V and 4 bases from J, with 13 bases between. The CDR3 runs to 15 residues. CDR3 in amino acids: CASSLATGFRTEAFF. DNA of the CDR3: TGCGCCAGCAGCTTGGCTACAGGGTTTCGCACTGAAGCTTTCTTT.

This clone was seen ten or more times. This chain connects TRBV5-1 to TRBJ2-2, with a weak D call TRBD2 (6 bases). CDR3 length: 16 residues. Germline CDR1 and CDR2: SGHRS and YFSETQ. V was cut by 0 bases and J by 2 bases, with 11 bases left in between. The CDR3 region has the DNA TGCGCCAGCAGCTTGGTGGCTAGCGATAACACCGGGGAGCTGTTTTTT. As protein: CASSLVASDNTGELFF.